Described below is a single TCR beta chain sequence and its context. As yet, its antigen is unknown. The sample originates from a study of siplizumab effects on memory and regulatory T cells. Whole-study results and caveats: The suppressive capacity of proliferating Tregs from siplizumab cultures remained unconfirmed. Naive T cells, seemingly more diverse than memory cells, seemed major alloresponse contributors. Significant reduction of alloreactive sequences traceable to unstimulated CD4+ memory cells was observed with siplizumab.

Trimming shortened V by 4 bases and J by 7 bases, and 16 bases separated the two germline ends. This CDR3 has 14 amino acids. The germline gives CDR1 LNHDA, CDR2 SQIVND (reference sequence). In each sample, roughly 97,000 TCR templates were assayed. Sequenced by immunoSEQ multiplex PCR; TCRdb stores in-frame clones only, minus some. The sample contains 90,000 to 110,000 clones, 90% to 95% of which appear only once. The receptor's source is a human donor in good health. Sequencing used Tregs sorted from blood. V gene TRBV19 combines with J gene TRBJ1-2; tentative D call: TRBD1 (5 bases). CDR3 in DNA: TGTGCCAGTAGTACCCGGCGGGACTCCGGTGGCTACACCTTC. Translation: CASSTRRDSGGYTF.